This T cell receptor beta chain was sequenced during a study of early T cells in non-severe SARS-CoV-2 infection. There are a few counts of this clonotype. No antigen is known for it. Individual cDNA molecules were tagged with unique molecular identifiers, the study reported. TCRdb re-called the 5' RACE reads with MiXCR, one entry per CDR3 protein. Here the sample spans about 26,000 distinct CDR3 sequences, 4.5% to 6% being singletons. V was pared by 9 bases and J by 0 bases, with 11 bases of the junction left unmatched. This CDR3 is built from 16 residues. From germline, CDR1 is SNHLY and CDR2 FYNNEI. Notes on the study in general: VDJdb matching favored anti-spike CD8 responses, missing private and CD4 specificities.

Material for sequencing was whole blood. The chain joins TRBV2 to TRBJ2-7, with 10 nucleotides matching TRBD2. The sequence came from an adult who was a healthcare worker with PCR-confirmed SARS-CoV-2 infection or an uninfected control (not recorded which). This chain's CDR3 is CASSGSGGILSYEQYF. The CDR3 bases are TGTGCCAGTTCCGGTAGCGGGGGGATACTCTCCTACGAGCAGTACTTC.